This T cell receptor beta chain was identified during a study of T and B cells in COVID-19 patients. General study results and limits: Highly clonal in active COVID-19, TRB repertoires exceeded healthy-donor diversity and richness at recovery.

As concerns this clonotype: Its antigen is unknown.

Each TRB amplification used about 230-550 ng of genomic DNA from blood. Germline assignment: CDR1 LNHNV and CDR2 YYDKDF (reference sequence). V lost 1 base and J lost 3, with 13 bases in between. The CDR3 is 16 amino acids. Multiplex PCR with BIOMED2 TRB-A/B primer pools amplified TRB rearrangements. Using its own MiXCR run on the multiplex PCR reads, TCRdb lists one record per CDR3 protein. This sample has 8,500 to 13,000 distinct CDR3 sequences, with around 31% found just once. The sequence was collected from a human donor with active COVID-19. This chain connects TRBV15 to TRBJ1-3, with D possibly matching TRBD1 (5 bases). The specimen was blood. The CDR3: CATSRVPRGIGNTIYF. For the CDR3, the DNA is TGTGCCACCAGCAGAGTCCCTCGGGGGATTGGAAACACCATATATTTT.